Listed here are 13 T cell receptor beta chains from one sample, sequenced in a study of a mutant IDH1 vaccine in newly diagnosed glioma. The protocol was immunoSEQ multiplex PCR, while the TCRdb copy is restricted to in-frame clones and leaves out a portion. This table has under 150,000 clones, 80% appearing once. Their cognate antigens are unknown. Time point described: week 11, during vaccination. Every vaccination contained 300 ug of the mutant IDH1 20-mer peptide and was paired with topical imiquimod. Sequences were derived from PBMCs, sampled from a glioma patient whose treatment included an IDH1 peptide vaccine. Receptors originate from a man aged 40-49 years with glioma.

This clone was seen more than once but under ten times. The rearrangement links TRBV29-1 to TRBJ1-2; 8 positions match TRBD1. Trimming at V came to 7 bases and at J to 6 bases, leaving 4 bases not matched to a gene. Germline V gene lookup returns CDR1 SQVTM and CDR2 ANQGSEA. The CDR3 sequence is 11 residues long. The CDR3 nucleotides are TGCAGCGCCTGGACAGGGAATGGCTACACCTTC. Its protein product is CSAWTGNGYTF.

V and J are TRBV7-8 and TRBJ2-7; the D is unclear. This CDR3 region has 15 residues. V lost 4 bases to trimming and J lost 0 bases, with 13 bases between them. Germline CDR1 SGHVS, CDR2 FQNEAQ. The CDR3 sequence is CASSSPPGTSYEQYF. CDR3 nucleotide sequence: TGTGCCAGCAGCTCCCCCCCGGGCACCTCCTACGAGCAGTACTTC.

The rearrangement links TRBV5-1 to TRBJ2-7; D might be TRBD1 (6 bases). V lost 1 base, J lost 4 bases, and 15 bases lay in between. Germline loops: CDR1 SGHRS, CDR2 YFSETQ. The CDR3 totals 15 residues. The CDR3 nucleotides are TGCGCCAGCAGCTTGTTTGTGCAGGGGCCGTACGAGCAGTACTTC. Its translation: CASSLFVQGPYEQYF.

The chain is built from TRBV9 and TRBJ2-5, with 10 bases matching TRBD2. Germline V CDR1 and CDR2: SGDLS, YYNGEE. This CDR3 contains 14 residues. With 3 bases clipped from V and 5 bases from J, the junction kept 4 bases outside the gene matches. As DNA, the CDR3 is TGTGCCAGCAGCGCCCTAGCGGGAGTTGAGACCCAGTACTTC. This translates into CASSALAGVETQYF.

This sequence joins TRBV7-6 and TRBJ1-5, with TRBD1 matching over 9 bases. V dropped 3 bases and J dropped 4; count of bases not matched to a gene: 7. This CDR3 region has 16 residues. Germline V gene data show CDR1 as SGHVS and CDR2 as FNYEAQ. This CDR3 reads CASSFSTGTGNQPQHF. Written as DNA, the CDR3 is TGTGCCAGCAGCTTTAGCACCGGGACAGGGAATCAGCCCCAGCATTTT.

V is TRBV7-9 and J is TRBJ1-2; D unclear. In germline, CDR1 is SEHNR, CDR2 FQNEAQ (reference sequence). V lost 2 bases to trimming and J lost 5 bases, with 12 bases between them. The CDR3 runs 14 residues. The CDR3 region is CASSLREALYGYTF. Here the CDR3 DNA reads TGTGCCAGCAGCTTACGGGAAGCTCTTTATGGCTACACCTTC.

This clone was seen only a few times. The V and J genes are TRBV13 and TRBJ1-1, with a possible D match to TRBD1 (6 bases). Deletions cut 2 bases from V and 1 base from J, with 11 bases between. CDR1 and CDR2 (germline): PRHDT, FYEKMQ (reference sequence). The length of the CDR3 is 15 residues. CDR3 protein: CASSLRDNSNTEAFF. The CDR3 region has the DNA TGTGCCAGCAGCTTACGGGACAACTCGAACACTGAAGCTTTCTTT.

This clone turned up a few times. V usage is TRBV11-2 and J usage is TRBJ2-3; D ambiguous. Germline V gene lookup returns CDR1 SGHAT and CDR2 FQNNGV. V shed 1 base and J shed 3 bases, with 11 bases lying between them. There are 15 residues in the CDR3. In DNA form, the CDR3 reads TGTGCCAGCAGCTTAGCGGCCGTCTGGACAGATACGCAGTATTTT. It codes for CASSLAAVWTDTQYF.

V is TRBV6-5 and J is TRBJ2-3; D gene ambiguous. This CDR3 has 13 residues. The V gene's germline CDR1 is MNHEY and CDR2 SVGAGI. Trimming stripped 9 bases from V and 0 bases from J, with 10 bases between. CDR3 nucleotide sequence: TGTGCCAGTCGCAGGTTTAGCACAGATACGCAGTATTTT. It codes for CASRRFSTDTQYF.

J is TRBJ1-2 and V is TRBV6-1; no definite D call. The CDR3 spans 13 residues. V was pared by 7 bases and J by 2 bases, with 11 bases between. CDR1 is MNHNS, CDR2 SASEGT, per germline. CDR3 DNA: TGTGCCAGCACCGCGGCAGCAAACTATGGCTACACCTTC. Its translation: CASTAAANYGYTF.

The chain recombines TRBV11-2 with TRBJ2-7; 13 bases agree with TRBD2. V lost 5 bases, J lost 2 bases, and 6 bases stayed unmatched. Germline V CDR1 and CDR2: SGHAT, FQNNGV. The CDR3 is 16 amino acids. The CDR3 DNA reads as TGTGCCAGCAGCCCGGCGACTAGCGGGGGGCCCTACGAGCAGTACTTC. This sequence encodes CASSPATSGGPYEQYF.

J is TRBJ2-2 and V is TRBV7-9; 7 bases line up with TRBD1. CDR3 size: 15 residues. Germline V lookup: CDR1 SEHNR, CDR2 FQNEAQ (reference sequence). J gave up 6 bases and V 3 bases, and 7 bases lay outside the gene matches. CDR3 amino acids: CASSFLRTGPGELFF. The CDR3 bases are TGTGCCAGCAGCTTCCTACGGACAGGTCCCGGGGAGCTGTTTTTT.

The CDR3 DNA reads TGTGCCATCCCCCCTAAGGGGTCACCCTACTACGAGCAGTACTTC. Its protein product is CAIPPKGSPYYEQYF. The rearrangement links TRBV5-3 to TRBJ2-7; tentative D call: TRBD1 (5 bases). TRBV5-3 carries the ORF label, with uncertain function. Between the trimmed V and J ends, which lost 9 bases and 3 bases, there was a span of 22 bases. The CDR3 loop spans 15 amino acids.